This passage covers 24 T cell receptor beta chains from one sample sequenced in a study of Graves' ophthalmopathy and Graves' hyperthyroidism. Beta-chain TCR CDR3 regions were amplified from RNA transcripts. Second-round multiplex PCR came after a first-round RT-PCR that employed HTBI primers. MiXCR, applied by TCRdb to the multiplex PCR reads, yields one record per CDR3 protein. The data show about 220,000 distinct CDR3 sequences, 20% to 25% seen once. The sample comprised peripheral blood. The source is a woman in her forties or fifties with Graves' ophthalmopathy.

This clonotype was picked up many times. J is TRBJ2-7 and V is TRBV7-9; 7 bases map to TRBD2. The CDR3 totals 14 residues. CDR1 is SEHNR and CDR2 is FQNEAQ in the germline V gene (reference sequence). Losses at the gene ends were 4 bases for V and 2 bases for J; bases not matched to a gene: 5. CDR3 amino acids: CASSSSGFPYEQYF. In nucleotides, the CDR3 is TGTGCCAGCAGCTCTAGCGGCTTCCCCTACGAGCAGTACTTC.

This clonotype appeared many times. The chain is built from TRBV30 and TRBJ1-2; no definite D call. V dropped 2 bases and J dropped 5 bases, with 24 bases sitting between them. Per the germline V gene, CDR1 is GTSNPN and CDR2 is SVGIG (reference sequence). The CDR3 covers 17 residues. The CDR3 loop reads CAWSPLSGLPKGYGYTF. Here the CDR3 DNA reads TGTGCCTGGAGTCCTTTATCTGGACTACCCAAGGGTTATGGCTACACCTTC.

Many counts were recorded for this clonotype. V and J are TRBV19 and TRBJ1-5, with a possible D match to TRBD1 (5 bases). Germline V gives CDR1 LNHDA, CDR2 SQIVND (reference sequence). The CDR3 runs to 14 residues. V shed 9 bases and J shed 2 bases, with 14 bases lying between them. This CDR3 reads CASSRQGGNQPQHF. Written as DNA, the CDR3 is TGTGCCAGCAGCCGACAAGGGGGCAATCAGCCCCAGCATTTT.

Many counts were recorded for this clonotype. The chain employs TRBV12-3 or TRBV12-4 and TRBJ1-1, with 8 positions matching TRBD1. This CDR3 spans 14 amino acids. V lost 6 bases, J lost 6 bases, and 9 bases stayed unmatched. The CDR3 spells CASRTRQGRAEAFF. In DNA, the CDR3 is TGTGCCAGCAGGACCCGACAGGGGAGGGCTGAAGCTTTCTTT.

This clonotype showed up many times. An end of the junction differs from the germline gene, which may be a read error. J is TRBJ1-5 and V is TRBV7-7, with D unresolved. The CDR3 extends over 13 amino acids. Germline loops: CDR1 SSHAT, CDR2 FNYEAQ (reference sequence). The CDR3 spells CASSLAQDQPQHF. CDR3 DNA sequence: TGTGCTAGCAGCTTAGCGCAGGATCAGCCCCAGCATTTT.

This clonotype has ten or more counts. V is TRBV30 and J is TRBJ1-2; D call uncertain. CDR1 and CDR2 (germline): GTSNPN, SVGIG (reference sequence). This CDR3 is 12 amino acids long. V was cut by 0 bases and J by 0 bases, with 2 bases left in between. The CDR3 is CAWSVSNYGYTF. CDR3 coding DNA: TGTGCCTGGAGTGTATCTAACTATGGCTACACCTTC.

This clonotype was seen many times. This sequence joins TRBV5-1 and TRBJ2-7; 16 positions agree with TRBD2. The CDR3 runs to 16 residues. With 4 bases clipped from V and 5 bases from J, the junction kept 6 bases outside the gene matches. Looked up from germline, CDR1 is SGHRS and CDR2 is YFSETQ. The DNA for the CDR3 is TGCGCCAGCAGCAAGGGACTAGCGGGAGGGAGGGACGAGCAGTACTTC. It translates to CASSKGLAGGRDEQYF.

V gene TRBV6-1 combines with J gene TRBJ2-2; 10 bases are shared with TRBD1. Trimming took 4 bases from V and 3 from J; bases not matched to a gene: 5. This CDR3 has 16 residues. The germline CDR1 and CDR2 sequences are MNHNS and SASEGT. The DNA for the CDR3 is TGTGCCAGCAGTGTGCGACAGGGGGCAGACACCGGGGAGCTGTTTTTT. As protein: CASSVRQGADTGELFF.

This chain connects TRBV6-1 to TRBJ2-7; D might be TRBD1 (5 bases). The CDR3 length is 12 residues. V was trimmed by 6 bases and J by 5 bases, leaving 11 bases between them. The germline V gene encodes CDR1 MNHNS and CDR2 SASEGT. CDR3 nucleotide sequence: TGTGCCAGCAGCCTCACAGGACACGAGCAGTACTTC. Its protein is CASSLTGHEQYF.

This clonotype was found a few times. CDR3 in amino acids: CASSLGQGGTWNTEAFF. The CDR3 coding sequence is TGCGCCAGCAGCTTGGGCCAAGGGGGGACTTGGAACACTGAAGCTTTCTTT. The chain links TRBV5-1 to TRBJ1-1; possible D gene TRBD1, 6 bases. V shed 0 bases and J shed 1 base, with 16 bases lying between them. The length of the CDR3 is 17 residues. Germline V CDR1 and CDR2: SGHRS, YFSETQ.

This clonotype was seen ten or more times. The V and J genes are TRBV12-3 or TRBV12-4 and TRBJ1-1; a weak D match, TRBD1 (6 bases). Trimming cost V 1 base and J 5 bases, with 11 bases left between them. The CDR3 extends over 14 amino acids. The CDR3 DNA reads as TGTGCCAGCAGTTTAGGGGGGCGCGGAACTGAAGCTTTCTTT. Its protein is CASSLGGRGTEAFF.

This clonotype was picked up many times. The chain joins TRBV15 to TRBJ1-1; maybe TRBD1 (6 bases). Germline-derived CDR1 and CDR2 are LNHNV and YYDKDF (reference sequence). Deletions cut 4 bases from V and 0 bases from J, with 9 bases between. This CDR3 contains 14 residues. The CDR3 sequence: CATSKGGVNTEAFF. CDR3 DNA: TGTGCCACCAGCAAAGGGGGGGTGAACACTGAAGCTTTCTTT.

Ten or more counts support this clonotype. The chain links TRBV24-1 to TRBJ2-4; TRBD1 agrees at 7 bases. CDR1 KGHDR and CDR2 SFDVKD come from the germline V gene. This CDR3 is built from 15 residues. Germline trimming cut 6 bases from V and 8 bases from J; bases unmatched to any gene: 12. The CDR3 reads CATSKVIGGFDIQYF. The CDR3 DNA reads TGTGCCACCAGTAAGGTGATAGGGGGCTTCGACATTCAGTACTTC.

This clonotype has only one observation. The V gene is TRBV24-1, the J gene TRBJ2-5; TRBD2 matches at 8 bases. This CDR3 spans 14 amino acids. The germline CDR1 and CDR2 sequences are KGHDR and SFDVKD. Trimming cost V 4 bases and J 4 bases; bases outside gene matches: 4. CDR3 amino acids: CATSEVAGRETQYF. The CDR3 region has the DNA TGTGCCACCAGTGAAGTAGCGGGACGAGAGACCCAGTACTTC.

The sample holds many counts of this clonotype. This may be a read error: a much more frequent sequence differs by one nucleotide. The rearrangement links TRBV6-2 or TRBV6-3 to TRBJ1-1, with D perhaps matching TRBD1 (6 bases). Germline CDR1 is MNHEY and CDR2 is SVGEGT. The length of the CDR3 is 13 residues. V was trimmed by 5 bases and J by 8 bases, leaving 15 bases between them. The CDR3 coding sequence is TGTGCCAGCAGTGCCGTCAGGGGTCGCGAAGCTTTCTTT. Translated: CASSAVRGREAFF.

In its sample, this clonotype was seen many times. This chain uses TRBV6-2 or TRBV6-3 with TRBJ1-5; D gene unclear. The length of the CDR3 is 14 residues. In germline, CDR1 is MNHEY, CDR2 SVGEGT. V lost 5 bases and J 3 bases, leaving 11 bases between the germline ends. The chain's CDR3 is CASSEYRNNQPQHF. Written as DNA, the CDR3 is TGTGCCAGCAGTGAGTATAGAAACAATCAGCCCCAGCATTTT.

There are a few counts of this clonotype. V is TRBV6-2 or TRBV6-3 and J is TRBJ2-5; D is unclear. Germline lookup yields CDR1 MNHEY and CDR2 SVGEGT. Deletions cut 2 bases from V and 5 bases from J, with 3 bases between. The CDR3 contains 11 residues. CDR3 DNA: TGTGCCAGCAGTTACAAGGAGACCCAGTACTTC. It is translated as CASSYKETQYF.

This clonotype was seen repeatedly, ten times or more. V usage is TRBV7-8 and J usage is TRBJ1-2, with D possibly being TRBD1 (5 bases). The CDR3 covers 14 residues. The V gene lost 5 bases and the J gene lost 3 bases, with 13 bases spanning the gap. Germline values: CDR1 SGHVS, CDR2 FQNEAQ. CDR3 sequence: CASSRDGTHYGYTF. The CDR3 DNA follows: TGTGCCAGCAGCCGGGACGGGACTCACTATGGCTACACCTTC.

This clonotype was seen once. J is TRBJ2-5 and V is TRBV7-2; 10 bases fit TRBD2. Germline-derived CDR1 and CDR2 are SGHTA and FQGNSA. Trimming at V came to 4 bases and at J to 5 bases, leaving 4 bases not matched to a gene. CDR3 size: 14 residues. CDR3 sequence (DNA): TGTGCCAGCAGCTCCCAAGCGGGAGGGGAGACCCAGTACTTC. Translating gives CASSSQAGGETQYF.

This clonotype has at least ten counts. The rearrangement uses TRBV7-8 and TRBJ2-7; weak D call: TRBD1 (6 bases). The length of the CDR3 is 14 residues. CDR1 is SGHVS and CDR2 is FQNEAQ in the germline V gene. V shed 4 bases and J shed 1 base, with 11 bases lying between them. This CDR3 is CASSSTTGSYEQYF. For the CDR3, the DNA is TGTGCCAGCAGCTCCACCACAGGGTCCTACGAGCAGTACTTC.

There are many counts of this clonotype. The chain uses TRBV20-1 and TRBJ1-5; D is perhaps TRBD1 (6 bases). The CDR3 is made up of 12 amino acids. Germline V gene lookup returns CDR1 DFQATT and CDR2 SNEGSKA (reference sequence). The germline V and J ends were trimmed by 3 bases and 7 bases, with 10 bases remaining between them. CDR3 nucleotide sequence: TGCAGTGCTAGCGGGGGCGGGCAGCCCCAGCATTTT. Its protein is CSASGGGQPQHF.

This clonotype has a count of ten or more. The gene calls are TRBV28 and TRBJ1-5, with 10 positions matching TRBD1. J lost 3 bases, V lost 5 bases, and 7 bases had no gene match. The CDR3 covers 16 residues. Looked up from germline, CDR1 is MDHEN and CDR2 is SYDVKM. CDR3 amino acids: CASSVPGQGPNQPQHF. CDR3 nucleotide sequence: TGTGCCAGCAGTGTTCCGGGACAGGGGCCCAATCAGCCCCAGCATTTT.

This clonotype was seen at least ten times. The chain is built from TRBV24-1 and TRBJ2-7; D not certain. Trimming took 1 base from V and 8 from J, leaving 8 bases between them. The CDR3 is 12 amino acids. CDR1 and CDR2 (germline): KGHDR, SFDVKD. The CDR3 nucleotides are TGTGCCACCAGTGATTTCTTGGGCCAGCAGTACTTC. It encodes CATSDFLGQQYF.

The rearrangement joins TRBV9 to TRBJ2-7, with 13 bases fitting TRBD2. This CDR3 comprises 17 residues. V lost 0 bases and J lost 1; bases outside the gene matches: 4. Per the germline V gene, CDR1 is SGDLS and CDR2 is YYNGEE. CDR3 coding DNA: TGTGCCAGCAGCGTAGGTGTGGGACTAGCGGGGTCCTACGAGCAGTACTTC. It specifies CASSVGVGLAGSYEQYF.